This TCR beta chain was sequenced for a study of long-term antiretroviral therapy in people with HIV. None of the participants with HIV were treated outside the United States. Broader study findings: Pre-ART clonal expansion yielded clones that dominated the repertoire at all time points. With ART, diversity went up but was still lower than in transplant donor controls.

It was version v3.0 of the immunoSEQ assay that was run at survey level. The assay was immunoSEQ multiplex PCR, and TCRdb's table has in-frame clones only and misses some. The repertoire includes about 33,000 clones, approximately 80% of them detected once, and 7.1% sits in the top ten. Of note for this clone: The target antigen is unknown.

Sequenced material: unsorted PBMCs, taken 2 years after starting antiretroviral therapy. The sequence derives from a woman in her 50s with HIV.

CDR3 region: CASSVLGQGDYGYTF. CDR3 sequence (DNA): TGTGCCAGCAGCGTCCTTGGACAGGGAGATTATGGCTACACCTTC. The rearrangement uses TRBV28 and TRBJ1-2; TRBD1 aligns across 8 bases. This CDR3 has 15 residues. Per the germline V gene, CDR1 is MDHEN and CDR2 is SYDVKM. The trim removed 6 bases at V and 5 bases at J, leaving 11 bases unmatched.